This T cell receptor (beta chain) appears in the sequencing data of a study of blood T cell repertoires in COVID-19. Looking at the study overall: The United States, Italy and Spain were the sources of the acute and convalescent COVID-19 samples.

Germline loops: CDR1 LGHDT, CDR2 YNNKEL (reference sequence). CDR3 size: 14 residues. V was pared by 1 base and J by 8 bases, with 3 bases of the junction left unmatched. Per the original methods: From reference gene primer amplification, estimates of nucleated cell counts were derived. The table came from immunoSEQ multiplex PCR; TCRdb's copy has only in-frame clones and leaves some out. Clone size and V and J calls were adopted from that table, with D and trimming inferred from the DNA. The repertoire holds some 80,000 clones, with approximately 82% as singletons. The receptor was derived from a woman between 70 and 85 years old with acute or convalescent COVID-19. Material for sequencing was peripheral blood. The J gene is TRBJ2-1, the V gene TRBV3-1 (or the pseudogene TRBV3-2); TRBD2 matches 9 bases. The CDR3 is CASSQGLAGHEQFF. In DNA form, the CDR3 reads TGTGCCAGCAGCCAAGGGCTAGCGGGACATGAGCAGTTCTTC.